The rows below give T cell receptor beta chains drawn from one sample of a study of Ad26.COV2.S vaccination and SARS-CoV-2 variants. The table came from immunoSEQ multiplex PCR; TCRdb's copy has only in-frame clones and leaves some out. The table has more than 300,000 clones, approximately 90% seen once. The input for sequencing was peripheral blood, taken in a trial of Ad26.COV2.S vaccine versus placebo. The receptors come from a person aged 18-60 years who received the Ad26.COV2.S COVID-19 vaccine or a placebo. The CDR3 runs from the conserved cysteine through the conserved F or W. Each record gives: V gene, J gene, D gene, CDR3 length, clone size, CDR3 protein, CDR3 DNA. D genes are given only for firm matches. A clone size is listed for some rows: how often the clone was seen (once, few, many), or a class if it is expanded.

v_gene: TRBV29-1; j_gene: TRBJ1-2; d_gene: .; len: 14; abundance: .; CDR3aa: CSVEVENPHYGYTF; CDR3nt: TGCAGCGTTGAAGTTGAAAATCCCCACTATGGCTACACCTTC
v_gene: TRBV7-8; j_gene: TRBJ2-7; d_gene: TRBD1; len: 17; abundance: .; CDR3aa: CASSTRTGGARSTEQYF; CDR3nt: TGTGCCAGCAGCACGCGGACAGGGGGCGCGCGGTCCACCGAGCAGTACTTC
v_gene: TRBV28; j_gene: TRBJ2-1; d_gene: TRBD2; len: 17; abundance: .; CDR3aa: CASSPPGSGGSYNEQFF; CDR3nt: TGTGCCAGCAGTCCGCCAGGGTCCGGGGGGTCCTACAATGAGCAGTTCTTC
v_gene: TRBV6-6; j_gene: TRBJ2-2; d_gene: .; len: 13; abundance: .; CDR3aa: CASNEFDAGELFF; CDR3nt: TGTGCCAGCAACGAGTTCGACGCCGGGGAGCTGTTTTTT
v_gene: TRBV10-3; j_gene: TRBJ2-2; d_gene: .; len: 14; abundance: .; CDR3aa: CAISDRGNTGELFF; CDR3nt: TGTGCCATCAGTGACAGGGGGAACACCGGGGAGCTGTTTTTT
v_gene: TRBV14; j_gene: TRBJ1-6; d_gene: .; len: 13; abundance: once; CDR3aa: CASSGQGRSPLHF; CDR3nt: TGTGCCAGCAGTGGGCAGGGACGGTCACCCCTCCACTTT
v_gene: TRBV4-1; j_gene: TRBJ1-5; d_gene: .; len: 14; abundance: few; CDR3aa: CASSQVGSRQPQHF; CDR3nt: TGCGCCAGCAGCCAAGTAGGGAGCCGTCAGCCCCAGCATTTT
v_gene: TRBV4-2; j_gene: TRBJ2-7; d_gene: TRBD2; len: 15; abundance: .; CDR3aa: CASSQGSGSFNEQYF; CDR3nt: TGTGCCAGCAGCCAAGGGAGCGGGAGTTTCAACGAGCAGTACTTC
v_gene: TRBV4-1; j_gene: TRBJ2-1; d_gene: TRBD2; len: 17; abundance: .; CDR3aa: CASSQGRTSGGTNEQFF; CDR3nt: TGCGCCAGCAGCCAAGGAAGGACTAGCGGGGGGACGAATGAGCAGTTCTTC
v_gene: TRBV19; j_gene: TRBJ1-2; d_gene: .; len: 14; abundance: .; CDR3aa: CASSVARGTYGYTF; CDR3nt: TGTGCCAGTAGTGTTGCCAGGGGAACCTATGGCTACACCTTC
v_gene: TRBV9; j_gene: TRBJ2-1; d_gene: .; len: 14; abundance: .; CDR3aa: CASSVAHSYNEQFF; CDR3nt: TGTGCCAGCAGCGTAGCTCACAGCTACAATGAGCAGTTCTTC
v_gene: TRBV7-9; j_gene: TRBJ2-5; d_gene: TRBD1; len: 14; abundance: few; CDR3aa: CASSLIDRAKTQYF; CDR3nt: TGTGCCAGCAGCTTAATTGACAGGGCTAAGACCCAGTACTTC
v_gene: TRBV5-1; j_gene: TRBJ2-1; d_gene: .; len: 13; abundance: .; CDR3aa: CASSLEPSGEQFF; CDR3nt: TGCGCCAGCAGCCTCGAGCCCAGCGGTGAGCAGTTCTTC
v_gene: TRBV9; j_gene: TRBJ1-1; d_gene: TRBD1; len: 16; abundance: .; CDR3aa: CASSGGGGNVHTEAFF; CDR3nt: TGTGCCAGCAGCGGAGGGGGCGGGAACGTGCACACTGAAGCTTTCTTT
v_gene: TRBV19; j_gene: TRBJ1-5; d_gene: TRBD1; len: 16; abundance: .; CDR3aa: CASRDRGPGSNQPQHF; CDR3nt: TGTGCCAGTCGGGACAGGGGGCCTGGGAGCAATCAGCCCCAGCATTTT
v_gene: TRBV29-1; j_gene: TRBJ1-1; d_gene: .; len: 13; abundance: .; CDR3aa: CSVAIDSNTEAFF; CDR3nt: TGCAGCGTCGCAATTGACAGTAACACTGAAGCTTTCTTT
v_gene: TRBV7-9; j_gene: TRBJ2-3; d_gene: .; len: 11; abundance: few; CDR3aa: CASSRTDTQYF; CDR3nt: TGTGCCAGCAGCCGTACAGATACGCAGTATTTT
v_gene: TRBV19; j_gene: TRBJ2-5; d_gene: .; len: 16; abundance: .; CDR3aa: CASSIGISGGQETQYF; CDR3nt: TGTGCCAGTAGTATCGGGATCTCGGGCGGCCAAGAGACCCAGTACTTC
v_gene: TRBV3-1/TRBV3-2; j_gene: TRBJ2-3; d_gene: .; len: 16; abundance: .; CDR3aa: CASSQAFRRSTDTQYF; CDR3nt: TGTGCCAGCAGCCAAGCGTTCCGGCGGAGCACAGATACGCAGTATTTT
v_gene: TRBV6-5; j_gene: TRBJ2-7; d_gene: .; len: 13; abundance: .; CDR3aa: CASRSGSSYEQYF; CDR3nt: TGTGCCAGCCGATCAGGGAGCTCCTACGAGCAGTACTTC
v_gene: TRBV7-2; j_gene: TRBJ2-1; d_gene: TRBD2; len: 18; abundance: .; CDR3aa: CASSSRTSGRAGYNEQFF; CDR3nt: TGTGCCAGCAGCTCCCGGACTAGCGGGAGGGCAGGCTACAATGAGCAGTTCTTC
v_gene: TRBV30; j_gene: TRBJ2-2; d_gene: .; len: 11; abundance: once; CDR3aa: CAWSDVGELFF; CDR3nt: TGTGCCTGGAGTGACGTAGGGGAGCTGTTTTTT
v_gene: TRBV15; j_gene: TRBJ2-1; d_gene: .; len: 13; abundance: .; CDR3aa: CATSRYRHDGQFF; CDR3nt: TGTGCCACCAGCAGATATAGACACGACGGGCAGTTCTTC
v_gene: TRBV7-2; j_gene: TRBJ2-1; d_gene: .; len: 16; abundance: once; CDR3aa: CASSSDGQFGYNEQFF; CDR3nt: TGTGCCAGCAGCTCCGACGGACAATTCGGCTACAATGAGCAGTTCTTC
v_gene: TRBV2; j_gene: TRBJ1-6; d_gene: .; len: 13; abundance: .; CDR3aa: CASSAQWNSPLHF; CDR3nt: TGTGCCAGCAGCGCCCAGTGGAATTCACCCCTCCACTTT
v_gene: TRBV5-1; j_gene: TRBJ2-1; d_gene: .; len: 18; abundance: .; CDR3aa: CASSLASGTWSSYNEQFF; CDR3nt: TGCGCCAGCAGCTTGGCCTCCGGGACTTGGAGCTCCTACAATGAGCAGTTCTTC
v_gene: TRBV5-1; j_gene: TRBJ1-1; d_gene: .; len: 13; abundance: .; CDR3aa: CASRLLGDTEAFF; CDR3nt: TGCGCCAGCAGACTCCTAGGGGACACTGAAGCTTTCTTT
v_gene: TRBV3-1/TRBV3-2; j_gene: TRBJ1-2; d_gene: TRBD1; len: 14; abundance: .; CDR3aa: CASSQKTGVDGYTF; CDR3nt: TGTGCCAGCAGCCAAAAGACAGGGGTGGATGGCTACACCTTC
v_gene: TRBV9; j_gene: TRBJ1-2; d_gene: .; len: 14; abundance: .; CDR3aa: CASSVGLPNYGYTF; CDR3nt: TGTGCCAGCAGCGTCGGGCTCCCAAACTATGGCTACACCTTC
v_gene: TRBV6-6; j_gene: TRBJ1-6; d_gene: .; len: 14; abundance: .; CDR3aa: CASSYSGGSSPLHF; CDR3nt: TGTGCCAGCAGTTACTCAGGGGGTAGTTCACCCCTCCACTTT
v_gene: TRBV2; j_gene: TRBJ2-7; d_gene: .; len: 14; abundance: .; CDR3aa: CASRTQGSGYEQYF; CDR3nt: TGTGCCAGCAGAACCCAGGGAAGTGGCTACGAGCAGTACTTC
v_gene: TRBV4-3; j_gene: TRBJ2-2; d_gene: TRBD2; len: 18; abundance: .; CDR3aa: CASSQDFLAGANTGELFF; CDR3nt: TGCGCCAGCAGCCAAGATTTCCTAGCGGGGGCGAACACCGGGGAGCTGTTTTTT
v_gene: TRBV5-6; j_gene: TRBJ2-7; d_gene: .; len: 17; abundance: .; CDR3aa: CASSFKGGLGFSDEQYF; CDR3nt: TGTGCCAGCAGCTTCAAGGGGGGCCTAGGTTTTTCTGACGAGCAGTACTTC
v_gene: TRBV28; j_gene: TRBJ2-2; d_gene: TRBD2; len: 16; abundance: .; CDR3aa: CASSLPGLERNGELFF; CDR3nt: TGTGCCAGCAGTTTACCAGGACTAGAGAGGAACGGGGAGCTGTTTTTT
v_gene: TRBV6-6; j_gene: TRBJ2-5; d_gene: .; len: 14; abundance: .; CDR3aa: CASSGQRWRETQYF; CDR3nt: TGTGCCAGCAGTGGACAGAGATGGCGGGAGACCCAGTACTTC
v_gene: TRBV7-9; j_gene: TRBJ1-5; d_gene: .; len: 15; abundance: .; CDR3aa: CASSTPSEGNQPQHF; CDR3nt: TGTGCCAGCAGCACGCCCTCGGAGGGAAATCAGCCCCAGCATTTT
v_gene: TRBV5-1; j_gene: TRBJ1-2; d_gene: TRBD1; len: 15; abundance: .; CDR3aa: CASSLGTGLLGGYTF; CDR3nt: TGCGCCAGCAGCTTGGGGACAGGGCTCTTAGGTGGCTACACCTTC
v_gene: TRBV19; j_gene: TRBJ1-2; d_gene: .; len: 11; abundance: once; CDR3aa: CAISQGGGYTF; CDR3nt: TGTGCCATCTCACAGGGTGGAGGCTACACCTTC
v_gene: TRBV3-1/TRBV3-2; j_gene: TRBJ2-1; d_gene: .; len: 14; abundance: .; CDR3aa: CASSQDLGNSEQFF; CDR3nt: TGTGCCAGCAGCCAAGATTTAGGTAACAGCGAGCAGTTCTTC
v_gene: TRBV27; j_gene: TRBJ1-5; d_gene: .; len: 15; abundance: .; CDR3aa: CASRRDSYSNQPQHF; CDR3nt: TGTGCCAGCAGGAGAGACAGTTATAGCAATCAGCCCCAGCATTTT
v_gene: TRBV6-2/TRBV6-3; j_gene: TRBJ2-5; d_gene: TRBD1; len: 15; abundance: .; CDR3aa: CASSSGTGFRETQYF; CDR3nt: TGTGCCAGCAGCTCCGGGACAGGATTTAGGGAGACCCAGTACTTC
v_gene: TRBV6-6; j_gene: TRBJ1-2; d_gene: .; len: 13; abundance: .; CDR3aa: CASSFATNYGYTF; CDR3nt: TGTGCCAGCAGTTTCGCGACCAACTATGGCTACACCTTC
v_gene: TRBV11-2; j_gene: TRBJ2-7; d_gene: .; len: 15; abundance: .; CDR3aa: CASSEYGTLKSEQYF; CDR3nt: TGTGCCAGCAGCGAGTACGGGACTTTAAAGTCCGAGCAGTACTTC
v_gene: TRBV29-1; j_gene: TRBJ2-5; d_gene: .; len: 14; abundance: .; CDR3aa: CSVDSDNWQETQYF; CDR3nt: TGCAGCGTTGATTCGGACAACTGGCAAGAGACCCAGTACTTC
v_gene: TRBV6-5; j_gene: TRBJ2-7; d_gene: TRBD2; len: 15; abundance: .; CDR3aa: CASSYGTSGLYEQYF; CDR3nt: TGTGCCAGCAGTTACGGTACTAGCGGCCTCTACGAGCAGTACTTC
v_gene: TRBV6-1; j_gene: TRBJ2-5; d_gene: .; len: 17; abundance: .; CDR3aa: CASSAVEGFFLQETQYF; CDR3nt: TGTGCCAGCAGTGCCGTAGAGGGCTTCTTTCTCCAAGAGACCCAGTACTTC
v_gene: TRBV13; j_gene: TRBJ2-7; d_gene: TRBD2; len: 15; abundance: .; CDR3aa: CASSETSGTPYEQYF; CDR3nt: TGTGCCAGCAGCGAGACTAGCGGGACTCCCTACGAGCAGTACTTC
v_gene: TRBV30; j_gene: TRBJ1-2; d_gene: .; len: 13; abundance: .; CDR3aa: CAWVGQDDYGYTF; CDR3nt: TGTGCCTGGGTTGGACAAGACGACTATGGCTACACCTTC
v_gene: TRBV5-1; j_gene: TRBJ2-3; d_gene: TRBD1; len: 14; abundance: .; CDR3aa: CASSSGQGTDTQYF; CDR3nt: TGCGCCAGCAGCTCGGGACAGGGCACAGATACGCAGTATTTT
v_gene: TRBV11-2; j_gene: TRBJ1-6; d_gene: .; len: 15; abundance: .; CDR3aa: CASTLGQDKFGPLHF; CDR3nt: TGTGCCAGCACCCTGGGCCAGGACAAATTTGGACCCCTCCACTTT
v_gene: TRBV7-8; j_gene: TRBJ1-3; d_gene: .; len: 16; abundance: .; CDR3aa: CASSRFTTGSGNTIYF; CDR3nt: TGTGCCAGCAGCCGTTTTACAACTGGATCTGGAAACACCATATATTTT
v_gene: TRBV3-1/TRBV3-2; j_gene: TRBJ1-2; d_gene: TRBD1; len: 13; abundance: .; CDR3aa: CASSPRTGYGYTF; CDR3nt: TGTGCCAGCAGCCCACGGACAGGGTATGGCTACACCTTC
v_gene: TRBV25-1; j_gene: TRBJ2-5; d_gene: TRBD1; len: 14; abundance: .; CDR3aa: CASSESRGHETQYF; CDR3nt: TGTGCCAGCAGTGAGTCTAGGGGGCACGAGACCCAGTACTTC
v_gene: TRBV19; j_gene: TRBJ1-6; d_gene: .; len: 16; abundance: .; CDR3aa: CATSFGESSYNSPLHF; CDR3nt: TGTGCCACCTCTTTCGGGGAAAGCTCCTATAATTCACCCCTCCACTTT
v_gene: TRBV6-5; j_gene: TRBJ1-4; d_gene: TRBD1; len: 15; abundance: .; CDR3aa: CASRGQGATNEKLFF; CDR3nt: TGTGCCAGCAGGGGACAGGGGGCAACTAATGAAAAACTGTTTTTT
v_gene: TRBV2; j_gene: TRBJ1-1; d_gene: .; len: 12; abundance: once; CDR3aa: CASASWGTEAFF; CDR3nt: TGTGCCAGCGCTTCTTGGGGGACTGAAGCTTTCTTT
v_gene: TRBV29-1; j_gene: TRBJ1-2; d_gene: TRBD1; len: 15; abundance: .; CDR3aa: CSVVLGGDRQRGYTF; CDR3nt: TGCAGCGTTGTACTCGGCGGGGACAGGCAGCGTGGCTACACCTTC
v_gene: TRBV27; j_gene: TRBJ1-1; d_gene: .; len: 14; abundance: .; CDR3aa: CASSLRGQYTEAFF; CDR3nt: TGTGCCAGCAGTTTACGGGGGCAGTACACTGAAGCTTTCTTT
v_gene: TRBV9; j_gene: TRBJ2-1; d_gene: .; len: 13; abundance: once; CDR3aa: CASSVGVEGEQFF; CDR3nt: TGTGCCAGCAGCGTAGGAGTCGAAGGGGAGCAGTTCTTC
v_gene: TRBV13; j_gene: TRBJ2-7; d_gene: .; len: 16; abundance: few; CDR3aa: CASSSRETALTYEQYF; CDR3nt: TGTGCCAGCAGCTCCCGGGAGACAGCGCTGACCTACGAGCAGTACTTC